This T cell receptor (beta chain) was retrieved from a study of human T cells and chemical hapten exposure. Whole-study results and caveats: Donor immune responses may differ from healthy people's, since all donors had alopecia.

Time point described: patch test 1, 2 weeks after DPC sensitization. Treatment noted: therapeutic diphenylcyclopropenone sensitization with weekly scalp DPC. This clonotype was counted only a few times. Its antigen is as yet unknown. TCRdb itself ran the RACE reads through MiXCR, one entry per CDR3 protein. Found here are approximately 79,000 distinct CDR3 sequences, 10% of them singletons; the top ten hold roughly 1.5%. This sample comprised whole blood, obtained in connection with sensitization to the hapten diphenylcyclopropenone (DPC). This receptor was taken from a woman aged 50 to 60 with alopecia areata. Some clones in this sample may be carry-over from other donors' samples.

The CDR3 is CASSYRGELNNEQFF. The CDR3 DNA follows: TGTGCCAGCAGTTACCGGGGGGAGCTTAACAATGAGCAGTTCTTC. The chain couples TRBV6-2 or TRBV6-3 to TRBJ2-1; 7 positions agree with TRBD2. The V segment lost 2 bases and the J segment 5 bases; nucleotides outside the gene matches: 6. Germline lookup yields CDR1 MNHEY and CDR2 SVGEGT. CDR3 length equals 15 residues.